These T cell receptor beta chains were read from a single sample in a study of blood T cells in healthy people across ages. TCRdb reprocessed the 5' RACE reads via MiXCR and lists one record per CDR3 protein. The top ten clones hold approximately 22% of a sample with some 1.8 million distinct CDR3 sequences, approximately 39% of them seen once. The source material was blood. The receptor source for this set is a human donor in good health. CDR3s include the opening cysteine and the closing phenylalanine or tryptophan. D genes are given only for firm matches. Size tells how often a clone was seen (once, few, many) or the class of an expanded clone, and some rows leave it out.

size	V	D	J	DNA	CDR3
few	TRBV5-1	-	TRBJ2-5	TGCGCCAGCAGCTTGCAGGTCGAAGAGACCCAGTACTTC	CASSLQVEETQYF
-	TRBV20-1	-	TRBJ1-1	TGCAGTGCTAGGGTCGGGGGGTGGAGAGTGAACACTGAAGCTTTCTTT	CSARVGGWRVNTEAFF
-	TRBV4-3	-	TRBJ2-7	TGCGCCAGAGACCATGGGACCGCCTCCTCCCTCTACAATGAGCAGTACTTC	CARDHGTASSLYNEQYF
-	TRBV12-3/TRBV12-4	TRBD1	TRBJ1-2	TGTGCCAGCAGTGCCGGGACAGGGTATAGTTTTTATGGCTACACCTTC	CASSAGTGYSFYGYTF
-	TRBV4-3	-	TRBJ2-1	TGCGCCAGCAGCCATGGCGCGGAGACCACTGACAATGAGCAGTTCTTC	CASSHGAETTDNEQFF
few	TRBV7-9	-	TRBJ2-7	TGTGCCAGCAGCTTAGACGCAGGGGCCTACGAGCAGTACTTC	CASSLDAGAYEQYF
-	TRBV12-3/TRBV12-4	-	TRBJ2-5	TGTGCCAGCAGTTTATCCGGCGGGGCGCCCCAAGAGACCCAGTACTTC	CASSLSGGAPQETQYF
-	TRBV10-3	TRBD1	TRBJ1-6	TGTGTCATCAGTGGACAGGAGAGGGATTCACCCCTCCACTTT	CVISGQERDSPLHF
few	TRBV12-3/TRBV12-4	-	TRBJ2-7	TGTGCCAGCAGTTTGACGGCGCGCGGTTACGAGCAGTACTTC	CASSLTARGYEQYF
few	TRBV13	-	TRBJ1-4	TGTGCCAGCAGCTATAGGGGAGAAGAAAAACTGTTTTTT	CASSYRGEEKLFF
few	TRBV20-1	TRBD2	TRBJ2-5	TGCAGTGCTGCGGCGACTAGCGGCCAAGAGGCCCAGTACTTC	CSAAATSGQEAQYF
-	TRBV20-1	-	TRBJ1-1	TGCAGTGCCATGGACCGGAACACTGAAGCTTTCTTT	CSAMDRNTEAFF
few	TRBV7-2	-	TRBJ1-2	TGTGCCAGCAGCCGACAGGTCTATGGCTACACCTTC	CASSRQVYGYTF
few	TRBV7-2	-	TRBJ2-4	TGTGCCAGCAGCTTAGTGGGGGCATGGACCAAAAACATTCAGTACTTC	CASSLVGAWTKNIQYF
-	TRBV21-1	-	TRBJ2-5	TGTGCCAGCAGCAAGGATTCCCGGGACAGGGAAGAGACCCAGTACTTC	CASSKDSRDREETQYF
-	TRBV5-6	TRBD1	TRBJ1-2	TGTGCCAGCAGCTTGGGAGACAGGGATGGCCACACCTTC	CASSLGDRDGHTF
-	TRBV5-6	-	TRBJ2-4	TGTGCCAGCAGCTTGGTCGGGGACGCAAACATTCAGTACTTC	CASSLVGDANIQYF
few	TRBV27	-	TRBJ2-7	TGTGCCAGCAGTTTCTCGCGGGGGCCCCTTTCCTACGAGCAGTACTTC	CASSFSRGPLSYEQYF
-	TRBV6-5	-	TRBJ1-1	TGTGCCAGCAGTTACTCGCTCTGGGGTAAGAACACTGAAGCTTTCTTT	CASSYSLWGKNTEAFF
-	TRBV20-1	TRBD1	TRBJ2-7	TGCAGTGCTAGCCCCGGGACAGGGGTCTACGAGCAGTACTTC	CSASPGTGVYEQYF
few	TRBV24-1	-	TRBJ2-1	TGTGCCACCAGTGATTGGACAGTCTCGAACAATGAGCAGTTCTTC	CATSDWTVSNNEQFF
-	TRBV7-9	-	TRBJ1-2	TGTGCCAGCAGACCATACCATGGGCGAGAAGGTGGCTACACCTTC	CASRPYHGREGGYTF
-	TRBV5-1	-	TRBJ1-1	TGCGCCAGCAGCTTGGCTAAACCAGGACGGAACACTGAAGCTTTCTTT	CASSLAKPGRNTEAFF
-	TRBV4-3	-	TRBJ2-7	TGCGCCAGCAGCCAACGCCGGGACGACTCCTACGAGCAGTACTTC	CASSQRRDDSYEQYF
few	TRBV20-1	TRBD1	TRBJ2-7	TGCAGTGCCCCGGGACAGTCTTTCGAGCAGTACTTC	CSAPGQSFEQYF
-	TRBV27	-	TRBJ2-7	TGTGCCAGCAGTTTGGGTGGACCCAACTCCTACGAGCAGTACTTC	CASSLGGPNSYEQYF
few	TRBV20-1	-	TRBJ2-7	TGCAGTGCTAGACCCCCGGCCTCCTACGAGCAGTACTTC	CSARPPASYEQYF
-	TRBV19	-	TRBJ2-2	TGTGCCAGTAGTATTTTGGACACCGGGGAGCTGTTTTTT	CASSILDTGELFF
few	TRBV20-1	-	TRBJ1-6	TGCAGTGCTAGGACGACCAATAATTCACCCCTCCACTTT	CSARTTNNSPLHF
few	TRBV28	-	TRBJ2-7	TGTGCCAGCGGTCCCCCGGAGGGGGCGAACCCCTACGAGCAGTACTTC	CASGPPEGANPYEQYF
-	TRBV2	-	TRBJ1-1	TGTGCCAGCCAAAAACCGAACACTGAAGCTTTCTTT	CASQKPNTEAFF
-	TRBV5-1	TRBD1	TRBJ2-5	TGCGCCAGCAGCCCGGGCCGACAGGGGGGAGAGACCCAGTACTTC	CASSPGRQGGETQYF
-	TRBV5-1	-	TRBJ2-7	TGCGCCAGCAGCCTAGGGACAAATACCCACAGCGAGCAGTACTTC	CASSLGTNTHSEQYF
-	TRBV20-1	-	TRBJ2-5	TGCAGTGCTAGAGCCACTACAGGGTTCGGGGCCAGAGCCTACAATGAGCAGTACTTC	CSARATTGFGARAYNEQYF
many	TRBV5-1	TRBD1	TRBJ2-1	TGCGCCAGCAGCTTACCACCCCGGGACAGGGCCCACAATGAGCAGTTCTTC	CASSLPPRDRAHNEQFF
-	TRBV7-2	TRBD1	TRBJ2-5	TGTGCCAGCAGCCGACAGGGGAGTTTGGGAGAGCGGTACTTC	CASSRQGSLGERYF
few	TRBV10-3	-	TRBJ1-5	TGTGCCATCAGTGAGTCGGGTGTTCAGCCCCAGCATTTT	CAISESGVQPQHF
few	TRBV7-2	-	TRBJ1-4	TGTGCCAGCAGCTTAGTATTACGGGGGGATGAAAAACTGTTTTTT	CASSLVLRGDEKLFF
-	TRBV4-1	-	TRBJ2-3	TGCGCCGGCAGCAAGGGCAGGGATACTAGCACAGATACGCAGTATTTT	CAGSKGRDTSTDTQYF
-	TRBV29-1	TRBD2	TRBJ2-7	TGCAGCGTTGAAGGACTAGCGGGGAGGGGCCCCTCCTACGAGCAGTACTTC	CSVEGLAGRGPSYEQYF
-	TRBV2	-	TRBJ1-2	TGTGCCAGCAGTATCTTGGGGGGAATCTATGGCTACACCTTC	CASSILGGIYGYTF
-	TRBV9	TRBD2	TRBJ2-1	TGTGCCAGCAGCCCAGGAACTAGCGGGCCCTACAATGAGCAGTTCTTC	CASSPGTSGPYNEQFF
-	TRBV11-2	-	TRBJ2-6	TGTGCCAGCAGCTTAGCGGAGGGACAGCCGACATTCTCTGGGGCCAACGTCCTGACTTTC	CASSLAEGQPTFSGANVLTF
-	TRBV28	-	TRBJ2-7	TGTGCCAGCAGTGGGGGTTCAGACAGACACCTATCGGTCCCCTACGAGCAGTACTTC	CASSGGSDRHLSVPYEQYF
-	TRBV9	-	TRBJ1-5	TGTGCCAGCAGCGTAGGCTCAGGGGAACAGCCCCAGCATTTT	CASSVGSGEQPQHF
many	TRBV29-1	-	TRBJ2-7	TGCAGCGCTATAGGGGGTTCCTACGAGCAGTACTTC	CSAIGGSYEQYF
-	TRBV5-1	TRBD1	TRBJ1-2	TGCGCCAGCACCACAGGGGGGGCCGGCTATGGCTACACCTTC	CASTTGGAGYGYTF
few	TRBV11-3	-	TRBJ2-1	TGTGCCAGCAGCTTAGAGGCGGGACCCTCCTACAATGAGCAGTTCTTC	CASSLEAGPSYNEQFF